Below, one T cell receptor (beta chain) is given with its context. The antigen remains undetermined. The record originates from a study of identical twins. Study-wide results and caveats: Abundant beta clonotypes from cord blood had fewer insertions, unlike memory repertoires, which showed none. Shared out-of-frame alpha sequences (those common to twins) showed excess low generation probability. Models predicted less out-of-frame TCR alpha sharing in monozygotic twins than was found. Beta out-of-frame twin sharing showed a weaker excess.

TCRdb fed the 5' RACE reads into MiXCR, producing one record per CDR3 protein. The profile shows about 570,000 distinct CDR3 sequences, approximately 9.6% of them singletons. The same sample was also used in a study of yellow fever vaccine responses in identical twins.

Sequenced input: PBMCs. This sequence was found in a woman under 30 in good health.

The CDR3: CASGPTGNTEAFF. CDR3 coding DNA: TGTGCTAGTGGCCCGACCGGGAACACTGAAGCTTTCTTT. The chain has TRBV12-5 and TRBJ1-1, with D unresolved. Per the germline V gene, CDR1 is LGHNT and CDR2 is FRNRAP. The CDR3 covers 13 residues. Trimming took 6 bases from V and 1 from J, leaving 9 bases between them.